Here is one TCR beta chain with its context. Its specificity is unknown. TCRdb re-derived calls from the 5' RACE reads in MiXCR, one entry per CDR3 protein. Among hundreds of thousands of distinct CDR3 sequences listed, about 20% were seen once. This entry comes from a study of identical twins. Study conclusions and caveats: Memory repertoires showed no such pattern, whereas abundant cord blood beta clonotypes carried fewer insertions. For out-of-frame beta sequences, excess twin sharing was weaker.

V gave up 4 bases and J gave up 7 bases; unmatched junction bases: 8. The germline V gene has CDR1 SGHVS and CDR2 FQNEAQ. This CDR3 comprises 17 residues. These data were also filed under a second study, of T cells expressing NK-cell markers. As reported in that work: In sorted CD3+CD56+NKG2C+, CD3+CD56+NKG2C- and CD3+CD56-NKG2C+ T cells, TCR beta repertoires were obtained. Of eight sequenced donors, seven were HCMV-seropositive and one HCMV-seronegative.

The chain has TRBV7-8 and TRBJ2-1; the match to TRBD2 covers 15 bases. The receptor was derived from a woman younger than 30 in good health. What was sequenced was PBMCs. CDR3 in amino acids: CASSSGLAGGKGNEQFF. The CDR3, as DNA: TGTGCCAGCAGCTCAGGACTAGCGGGGGGGAAAGGGAATGAGCAGTTCTTC.